This TCR beta chain comes out of a study of tumor and adjacent non-tumor tissue in lung cancer. Comment on this clonotype: Its antigen is not identified. This may come from a read error, since a much larger clone is one base off.

TCRbeta libraries were built with three rounds of nested PCR, modified from ARM-PCR. TCRdb reprocessed the multiplex PCR reads via MiXCR and lists one record per CDR3 protein. The sample includes under 140,000 distinct CDR3 sequences, nearly 85% of them seen just once. General study results and limits: Tumor repertoires had a smaller top 100 clone share than normal lung.

No cell sorting was done before RNA was extracted from the tissue. CDR1 is DFQATT and CDR2 is SNEGSKA in the germline V gene (reference sequence). This CDR3 has 12 amino acids. The rearrangement uses TRBV20-1 and TRBJ2-1; TRBD2 matches 7 bases. What was sequenced was lung tumor tissue. The TCR was taken from a man in his 70s with non-small cell lung cancer. The CDR3 is CSASGVYDEQFF. The DNA for the CDR3 is TGCAGTGCAAGCGGGGTCTACGATGAGCAGTTCTTC.